The next 4 T cell receptor beta chains were all read from a single sample in a study of cytomegalovirus exposure and HLA in healthy donors. The primer mix had 60 Vbeta and 13 Jbeta primers. TCRdb's copy holds only in-frame clones and misses some; the assay was immunoSEQ multiplex PCR. The sample records 140,000 to 150,000 clones, about 80% being singletons. Sequencing input: PBMCs. The receptors here all came from a woman aged 60-75 years in good health and CMV-seropositive.

This chain links TRBV5-1 with TRBJ2-1; 9 nucleotides line up with TRBD2. Per germline, CDR1 SGHRS and CDR2 YFSETQ. V was pared by 0 bases and J by 8 bases, with 6 bases of the junction left unmatched. The CDR3 has 15 residues. CDR3 nucleotide sequence: TGCGCCAGCAGCTTGGTAGCGGGAGAAAGCGATGAGCAGTTCTTC. The encoded protein is CASSLVAGESDEQFF.

V usage is TRBV5-4 and J usage is TRBJ1-1, with 10 bases matching TRBD1. Germline CDR1 SGHNT, CDR2 YYREEE (reference sequence). After removal of 4 bases from V and 10 bases from J, the junction contained 13 bases not matched to a gene. The CDR3 is 15 amino acids. The DNA of the CDR3 is TGTGCCAGCAGCCCGACCCCTGGACAGGGGGGGATAGCTTTCTTT. It encodes CASSPTPGQGGIAFF.

V is TRBV27 and J is TRBJ2-3; no firm D call. The CDR3 length is 13 residues. Trimming stripped 7 bases from V and 2 bases from J, with 10 bases between. The germline CDR1 and CDR2 sequences are MNHEY and SMNVEV (reference sequence). DNA for the CDR3: TGTGCCAGCACCCCACACGACACAGATACGCAGTATTTT. It specifies CASTPHDTDTQYF.

This clone showed up just once. CDR3 sequence reads: CASSLRDRAETQYF. CDR3 sequence (DNA): TGTGCCAGCAGTCTAAGAGACAGGGCAGAGACCCAGTACTTC. The rearrangement links TRBV28 to TRBJ2-5; 7 bases match TRBD1. The V and J ends lost 5 bases and 4 bases, in that order; junction bases with no gene match: 7. This CDR3 has 14 residues. Germline CDR1 is MDHEN and CDR2 is SYDVKM.